This TCR beta chain was found in a study of blood T cell repertoires in COVID-19. In this sample, this clone turned up once. Sequencing used immunoSEQ multiplex PCR; TCRdb keeps in-frame clones, though not all of them. This table has about 56,000 clones, 80% to 90% appearing once. The specimen sequenced was peripheral blood. The origin of this receptor is a woman older than 75 with acute or convalescent COVID-19.

For the CDR3, the DNA is TGTGCCAGCAGCTTAGATACAGGGCGGGTGGACTATGGCTACACCTTC. Amino acids: CASSLDTGRVDYGYTF. The V call is TRBV7-2, the J call TRBJ1-2; D is possibly TRBD1 (6 bases). The CDR3 extends over 16 amino acids. Per the germline V gene, CDR1 is SGHTA and CDR2 is FQGNSA. The V and J ends lost 1 base and 3 bases respectively, with 15 bases between them.